Here is one T cell receptor beta chain with its context. Its specificity is unknown. The primer mix had 60 Vbeta and 13 Jbeta primers. The assay was immunoSEQ multiplex PCR, and TCRdb's table has in-frame clones only and misses some. The sample has over 150,000 clones; roughly nine tenths are singletons. CDR1 and CDR2 (germline): SNHLY, FYNNEI. This CDR3 region has 12 residues. Trimming removed 7 bases at V and 5 bases at J, with 11 bases between. The source of the sample is a study of cytomegalovirus exposure and HLA in healthy donors. Study findings and constraints: Another analysis was done later, and it associated more than 15,000 TCR beta sequences with HLA alleles at 0.05 false discovery rate. Reports state that TCR beta sequences accurately predicted most subjects' HLA-A and HLA-B alleles. Trimming of TCR beta V- and J-genes showed a link, identified in a later analysis, to a missense DCLRE1C variant.

The sample was PBMCs. The receptor comes from a girl under three years old in good health and CMV-seronegative. The chain combines TRBV2 with TRBJ2-5; D gene ambiguous. The CDR3 region has the DNA TGTGCCAGCAAGCCAGGATCCGAGACCCAGTACTTC. Its translation is CASKPGSETQYF.